The source of this TCR beta chain is a study of shared clonotypes between healthy human individuals. The CDR3 is 15 amino acids. Germline V gives CDR1 SGHVS, CDR2 FQNEAQ. Trimming pared 5 bases from V and 2 bases from J, leaving 15 bases between. Some clones are missing from TCRdb's copy, which holds only in-frame ones; the method was immunoSEQ multiplex PCR. The data show about 560,000 clones, just over 75% seen once. The TCR sequence derives from a middle-aged woman in good health. Some clones in this sample may be carry-over from other donors' samples. The chain joins TRBV7-8 to TRBJ2-5; D might be TRBD2 (6 bases). The sequenced sample consisted of PBMCs. For the CDR3, the DNA is TGTGCCAGCAGCCTCCGAGGCGGGGAACAAGAGACCCAGTACTTC. Protein sequence: CASSLRGGEQETQYF.